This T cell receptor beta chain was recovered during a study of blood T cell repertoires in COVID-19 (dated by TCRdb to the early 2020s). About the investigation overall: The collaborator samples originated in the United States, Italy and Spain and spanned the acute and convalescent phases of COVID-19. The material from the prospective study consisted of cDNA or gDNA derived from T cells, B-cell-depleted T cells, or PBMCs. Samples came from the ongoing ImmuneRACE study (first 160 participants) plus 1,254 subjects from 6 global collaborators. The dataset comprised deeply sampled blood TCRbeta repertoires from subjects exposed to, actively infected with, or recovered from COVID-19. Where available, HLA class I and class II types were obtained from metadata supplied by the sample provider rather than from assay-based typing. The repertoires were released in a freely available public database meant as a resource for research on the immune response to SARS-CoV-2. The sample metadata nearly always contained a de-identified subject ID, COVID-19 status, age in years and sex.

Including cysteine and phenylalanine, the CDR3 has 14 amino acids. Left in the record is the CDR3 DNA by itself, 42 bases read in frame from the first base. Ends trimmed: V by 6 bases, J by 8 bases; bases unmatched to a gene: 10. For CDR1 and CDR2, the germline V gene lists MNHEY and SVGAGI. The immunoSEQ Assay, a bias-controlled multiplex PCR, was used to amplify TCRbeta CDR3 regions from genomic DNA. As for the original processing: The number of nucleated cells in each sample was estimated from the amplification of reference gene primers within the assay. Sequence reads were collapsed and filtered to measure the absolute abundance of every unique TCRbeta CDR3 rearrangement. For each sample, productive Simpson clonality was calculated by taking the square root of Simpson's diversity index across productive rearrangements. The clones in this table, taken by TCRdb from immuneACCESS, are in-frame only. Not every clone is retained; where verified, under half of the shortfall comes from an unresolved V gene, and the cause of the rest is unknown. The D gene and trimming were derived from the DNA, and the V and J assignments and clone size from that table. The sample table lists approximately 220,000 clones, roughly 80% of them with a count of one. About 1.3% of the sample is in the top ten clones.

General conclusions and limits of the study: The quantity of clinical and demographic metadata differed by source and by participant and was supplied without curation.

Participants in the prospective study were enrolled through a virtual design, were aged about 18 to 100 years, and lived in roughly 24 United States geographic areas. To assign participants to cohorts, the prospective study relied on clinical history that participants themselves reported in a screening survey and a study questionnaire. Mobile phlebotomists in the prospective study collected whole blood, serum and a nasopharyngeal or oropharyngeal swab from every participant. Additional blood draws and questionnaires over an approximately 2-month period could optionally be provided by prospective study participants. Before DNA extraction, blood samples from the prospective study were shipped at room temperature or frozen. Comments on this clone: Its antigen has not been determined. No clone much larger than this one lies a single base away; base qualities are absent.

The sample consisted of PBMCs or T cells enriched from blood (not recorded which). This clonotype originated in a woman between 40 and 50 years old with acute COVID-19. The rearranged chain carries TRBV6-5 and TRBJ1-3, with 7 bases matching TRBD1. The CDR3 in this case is CASRTQGISDTIYF. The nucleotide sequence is TGTGCCAGCAGGACACAGGGGATTTCGGACACCATATATTTT.